This T cell receptor (beta chain) emerged from a study of beta chain features in type 1 diabetes. Findings and caveats of the study: Relative to healthy donors, patients appeared to have naive, central memory and Treg TCRB repertoires that were more similar.

With V trimmed by 5 bases and J by 5 bases, 3 bases remained unmatched. The germline V gene has CDR1 SQVTM and CDR2 ANQGSEA. The CDR3 runs to 13 residues. Since all of the isolated RNA was reverse transcribed, expressed TCRB transcripts were what got sequenced. Profiling relied on immunoSEQ multiplex PCR, and the TCRdb table lists in-frame clones only, not all of them. The sample consists of 200,000 to 250,000 clones, roughly 9.6% of them appearing once. This clone was counted many times. Its antigen is currently unknown. The sample comprised naive CD4+ T cells from blood. This receptor was taken from a woman aged 18-35 years in good health. This rearrangement joins TRBV29-1 to TRBJ2-1; TRBD1 matches 10 bases. The DNA for the CDR3 is TGCAGCGTTCGACAGGGGGCCCACAATGAGCAGTTCTTC. Encoded protein: CSVRQGAHNEQFF.